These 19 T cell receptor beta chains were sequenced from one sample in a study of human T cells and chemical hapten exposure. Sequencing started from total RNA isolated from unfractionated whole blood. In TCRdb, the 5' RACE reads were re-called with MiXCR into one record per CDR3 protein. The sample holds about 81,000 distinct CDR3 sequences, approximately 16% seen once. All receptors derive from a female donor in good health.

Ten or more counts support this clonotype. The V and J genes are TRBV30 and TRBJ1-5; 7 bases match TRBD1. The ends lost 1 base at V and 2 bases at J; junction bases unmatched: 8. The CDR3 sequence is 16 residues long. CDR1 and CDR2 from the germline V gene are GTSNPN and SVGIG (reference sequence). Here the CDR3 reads CAWSAMGQRGNQPQHF. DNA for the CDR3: TGTGCCTGGAGTGCCATGGGACAGAGGGGCAATCAGCCCCAGCATTTT.

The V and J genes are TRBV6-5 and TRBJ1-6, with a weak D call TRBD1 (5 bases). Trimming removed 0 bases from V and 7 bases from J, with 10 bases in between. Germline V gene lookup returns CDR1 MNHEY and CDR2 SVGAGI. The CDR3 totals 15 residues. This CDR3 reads CASSYSRGENSPLHF. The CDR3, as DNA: TGTGCCAGCAGTTACTCGAGGGGCGAAAATTCACCCCTCCACTTT.

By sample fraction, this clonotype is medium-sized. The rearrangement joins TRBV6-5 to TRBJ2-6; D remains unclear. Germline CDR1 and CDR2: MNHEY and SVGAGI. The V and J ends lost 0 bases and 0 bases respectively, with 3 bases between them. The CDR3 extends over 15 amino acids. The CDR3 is CASSYSSSGANVLTF. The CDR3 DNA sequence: TGTGCCAGCAGTTACTCCAGCTCTGGGGCCAACGTCCTGACTTTC.

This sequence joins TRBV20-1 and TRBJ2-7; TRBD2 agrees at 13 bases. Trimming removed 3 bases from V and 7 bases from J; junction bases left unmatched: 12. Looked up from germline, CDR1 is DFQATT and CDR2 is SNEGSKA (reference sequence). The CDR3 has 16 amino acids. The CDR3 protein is CSARDDSGLAGWEQYF. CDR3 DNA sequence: TGCAGTGCTAGGGACGACTCGGGACTAGCGGGGTGGGAGCAGTACTTC.

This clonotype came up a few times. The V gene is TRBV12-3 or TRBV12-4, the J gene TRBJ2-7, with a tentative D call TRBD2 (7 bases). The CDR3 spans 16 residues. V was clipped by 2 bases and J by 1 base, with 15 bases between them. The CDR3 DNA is TGTGCCAGCAGTTTAAAGGGGGGGGCCCCTTCCTACGAGCAGTACTTC. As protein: CASSLKGGAPSYEQYF.

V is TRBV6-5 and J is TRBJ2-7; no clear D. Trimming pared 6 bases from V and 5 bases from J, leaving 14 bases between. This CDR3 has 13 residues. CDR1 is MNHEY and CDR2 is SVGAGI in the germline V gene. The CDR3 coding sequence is TGTGCCAGCAGAGGTGACGTGGAGAACGAGCAGTACTTC. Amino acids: CASRGDVENEQYF.

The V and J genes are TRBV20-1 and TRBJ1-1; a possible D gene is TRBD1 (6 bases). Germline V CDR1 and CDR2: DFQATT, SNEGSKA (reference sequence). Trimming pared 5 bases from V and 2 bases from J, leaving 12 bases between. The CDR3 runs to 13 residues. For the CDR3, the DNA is TGCAGTGCTTGGGGACAACTAAACACTGAAGCTTTCTTT. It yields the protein CSAWGQLNTEAFF.

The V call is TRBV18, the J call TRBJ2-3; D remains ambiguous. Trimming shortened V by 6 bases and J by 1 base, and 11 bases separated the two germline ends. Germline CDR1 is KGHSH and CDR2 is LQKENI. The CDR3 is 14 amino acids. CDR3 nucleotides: TGTGCCAGCTCTCCCATTTCAGGCACAGATACGCAGTATTTT. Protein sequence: CASSPISGTDTQYF.

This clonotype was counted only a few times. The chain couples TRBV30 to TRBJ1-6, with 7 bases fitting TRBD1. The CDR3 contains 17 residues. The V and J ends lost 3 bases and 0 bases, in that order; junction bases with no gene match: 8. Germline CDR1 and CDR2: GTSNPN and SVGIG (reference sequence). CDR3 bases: TGTGCCTGGAGAGACGCCGACAGGGCCTCCTATAATTCACCCCTCCACTTT. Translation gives CAWRDADRASYNSPLHF.

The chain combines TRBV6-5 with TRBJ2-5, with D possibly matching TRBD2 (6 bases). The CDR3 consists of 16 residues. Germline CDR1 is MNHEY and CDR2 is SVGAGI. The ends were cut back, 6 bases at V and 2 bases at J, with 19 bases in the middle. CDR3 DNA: TGTGCCAGCAGCCTCAACACCGGTGGGGGGCAAGAGACCCAGTACTTC. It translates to CASSLNTGGGQETQYF.

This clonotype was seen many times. The CDR3 spells CASSLDGAGADTQYF. The DNA for the CDR3 is TGTGCCAGCAGCTTAGATGGTGCTGGGGCAGATACGCAGTATTTT. V gene TRBV11-3 combines with J gene TRBJ2-3; D is uncertain. This CDR3 comprises 15 residues. Deletions cut 0 bases from V and 4 bases from J, with 11 bases between. Per the germline V gene, CDR1 is SGHNT and CDR2 is YENEEA.

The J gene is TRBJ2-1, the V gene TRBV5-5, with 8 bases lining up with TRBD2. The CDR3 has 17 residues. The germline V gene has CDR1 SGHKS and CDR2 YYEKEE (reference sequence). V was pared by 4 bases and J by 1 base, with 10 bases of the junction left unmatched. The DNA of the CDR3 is TGTGCCAGCAGCGTCCTGACTAGCGCCATTTCCTACAATGAGCAGTTCTTC. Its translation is CASSVLTSAISYNEQFF.

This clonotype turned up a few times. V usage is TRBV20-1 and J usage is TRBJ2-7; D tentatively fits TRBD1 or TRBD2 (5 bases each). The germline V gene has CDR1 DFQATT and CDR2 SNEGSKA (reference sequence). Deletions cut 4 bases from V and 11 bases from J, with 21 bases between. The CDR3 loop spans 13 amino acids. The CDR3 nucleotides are TGCAGTGCTACCCCCCAGGGTAAACTGGGGGAGTACTTC. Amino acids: CSATPQGKLGEYF.

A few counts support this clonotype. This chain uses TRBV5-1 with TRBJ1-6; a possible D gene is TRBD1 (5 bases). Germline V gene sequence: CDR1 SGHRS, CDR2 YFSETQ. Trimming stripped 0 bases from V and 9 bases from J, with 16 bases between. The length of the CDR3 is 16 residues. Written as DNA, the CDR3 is TGCGCCAGCAGCTTGGAGGAGGGGACGCGATCTTCACCCCTCCACTTT. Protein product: CASSLEEGTRSSPLHF.

CDR3 region: CASSESTGVPTEAFF. For the CDR3, the DNA is TGTGCCAGCAGTGAATCGACAGGGGTTCCCACTGAAGCTTTCTTT. The J gene is TRBJ1-1, the V gene TRBV12-3 or TRBV12-4; 8 bases are a match to TRBD1. With V trimmed by 5 bases and J by 4 bases, 9 bases remained unmatched. The CDR3 is 15 residues long.

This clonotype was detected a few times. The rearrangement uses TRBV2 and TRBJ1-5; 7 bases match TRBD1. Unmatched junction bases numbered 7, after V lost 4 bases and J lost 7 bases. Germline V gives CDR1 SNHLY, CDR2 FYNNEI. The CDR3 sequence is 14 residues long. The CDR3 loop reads CASSGTGEDQPQHF. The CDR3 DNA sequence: TGTGCCAGCAGTGGAACAGGGGAGGACCAGCCCCAGCATTTT.

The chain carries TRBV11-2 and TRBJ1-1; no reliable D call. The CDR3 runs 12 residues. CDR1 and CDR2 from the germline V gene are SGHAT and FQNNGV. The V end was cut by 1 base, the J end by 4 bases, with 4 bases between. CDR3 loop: CASSLVGTEAFF. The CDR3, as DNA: TGTGCCAGCAGCTTAGTGGGCACTGAAGCTTTCTTT. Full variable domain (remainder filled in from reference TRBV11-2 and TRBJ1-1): EAGVAQSPRYKIIEKRQSVAFWCNPISGHATLYWYQQILGQGPKLLIQFQNNGVVDDSQLPKDRFSAERLKGVDSTLKIQPAKLEDSAVYLCASSLVGTEAFFGQGTRLTVV.

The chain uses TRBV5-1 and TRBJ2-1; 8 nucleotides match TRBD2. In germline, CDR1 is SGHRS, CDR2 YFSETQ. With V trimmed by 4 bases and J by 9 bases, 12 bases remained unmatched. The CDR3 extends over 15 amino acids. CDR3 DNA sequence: TGCGCCAGCAGCCCCCAGCGGGAGAACTACGGTGAGCAGTTCTTC. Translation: CASSPQRENYGEQFF.

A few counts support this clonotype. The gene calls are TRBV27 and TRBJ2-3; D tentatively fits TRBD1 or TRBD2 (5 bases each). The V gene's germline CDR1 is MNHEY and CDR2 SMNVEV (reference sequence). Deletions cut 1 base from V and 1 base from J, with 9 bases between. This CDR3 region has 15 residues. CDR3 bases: TGTGCCAGCAGTTTATTTCCGGGGCGCACAGATACGCAGTATTTT. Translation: CASSLFPGRTDTQYF.